This TCR beta chain was recovered during a study of PD-1 blockade in mismatch repair-deficient tumors. This clone has a single count. The protocol was immunoSEQ multiplex PCR, while the TCRdb copy is restricted to in-frame clones and leaves out a portion. The data contain 77,000 or so clones, 65% to 85% of them singletons. The trim removed 2 bases at V and 3 bases at J, leaving 0 bases unmatched. Germline loops: CDR1 SGHTA, CDR2 FQGTGA. This CDR3 comprises 13 residues. This sequence originates from an adult with mismatch repair-deficient cancer. This sample comprised peripheral blood, obtained 44 weeks after starting pembrolizumab. The chain couples TRBV7-3 to TRBJ1-1, with 7 positions matching TRBD1. The CDR3 DNA follows: TGTGCCAGCAGCTTACAGGGGGACACTGAAGCTTTCTTT. Protein: CASSLQGDTEAFF.